The 12 T cell receptor beta chains below were found in one sample sequenced in a study of blood T cell repertoires in COVID-19 (dated by TCRdb to about 2020). The method was the immunoSEQ multiplex PCR assay. Entries here come from immuneACCESS through TCRdb and include only in-frame sequences with V and J called. Some clones fail to appear in such tables; in the studies checked, an unresolved V gene covers under half of the shortfall, and the cause of the remainder is unknown. Across this sample there are 45,000 to 50,000 clones, with approximately 83% seen only once. The ten largest clones capture roughly 8.2% of the sample. Sequencing was carried out using peripheral blood. The receptors come from an elderly man in a cohort sampled during active COVID-19.

The chain employs TRBV29-1 and TRBJ1-1; D remains ambiguous. CDR1 is SQVTM and CDR2 is ANQGSEA in the germline V gene. The CDR3 covers 11 residues. V was shortened by 4 bases and J by 0 bases, with 3 bases between the two germline ends. The chain's CDR3 is CSVGMNTEAFF. As DNA, the CDR3 is TGCAGCGTTGGTATGAACACTGAAGCTTTCTTT.

The chain has TRBV13 and TRBJ1-1; no clear D. The germline V gene encodes CDR1 PRHDT and CDR2 FYEKMQ (reference sequence). CDR3 size: 14 residues. Trimming shortened V by 1 base and J by 0 bases, and 6 bases separated the two germline ends. CDR3 sequence: CASSLELMNTEAFF. The DNA for the CDR3 is TGTGCCAGCAGCTTAGAACTGATGAACACTGAAGCTTTCTTT.

The V and J genes are TRBV5-1 and TRBJ2-3, with a possible D match to TRBD2 (6 bases). The CDR3 loop spans 14 amino acids. V was shortened by 0 bases and J by 2 bases, with 7 bases between the two germline ends. Germline CDR1 reads SGHRS; CDR2 reads YFSETQ. CDR3 sequence reads: CASSLGRDTDTQYF. The CDR3 region has the DNA TGCGCCAGCAGCTTGGGGCGGGACACAGATACGCAGTATTTT.

This chain links TRBV12-3 or TRBV12-4 with TRBJ1-1, with 11 bases fitting TRBD1. J gave up 11 bases and V 6 bases, and 8 bases lay outside the gene matches. This CDR3 contains 13 residues. CDR3 sequence reads: CASRSPGQGDAFF. The CDR3 DNA reads as TGTGCCAGCAGGTCACCGGGACAGGGGGATGCTTTCTTT.

This chain joins TRBV7-2 and TRBJ2-3; 8 nucleotides align to TRBD1. Germline CDR1 SGHTA, CDR2 FQGNSA. Trimming at V came to 5 bases and at J to 4 bases, leaving 8 bases not matched to a gene. The CDR3 has 15 residues. CDR3 nucleotide sequence: TGTGCCAGCAGCCCACCCCCAGGGGGCCCAGATACGCAGTATTTT. This codes for CASSPPPGGPDTQYF.

The chain joins TRBV6-4 to TRBJ2-3; maybe TRBD1 (6 bases). From germline, CDR1 is MRHNA and CDR2 SNTAGT. V gave up 10 bases and J gave up 6 bases, with 17 bases separating them. CDR3 length: 13 residues. The CDR3 here is CATPGHQGDTQYF. Written as DNA, the CDR3 is TGTGCCACCCCGGGACACCAAGGGGATACGCAGTATTTT.

V gene TRBV19 combines with J gene TRBJ1-5; the match to TRBD1 covers 9 bases. V shed 9 bases and J 11 bases; nucleotides not matched to a gene: 17. CDR1 is LNHDA and CDR2 is SQIVND in the germline V gene (reference sequence). The CDR3 has 15 residues. CDR3 sequence (DNA): TGTGCCAGCCACACGCCGGGACAGGGCCGATTTGCCCAGCATTTT. Translated, it gives CASHTPGQGRFAQHF.

The gene calls are TRBV7-2 and TRBJ2-3, with a weak D call TRBD1 (6 bases). CDR3 length: 18 residues. In germline, CDR1 is SGHTA, CDR2 FQGNSA. Trimming took off 6 bases at V and 0 bases at J, with 22 bases between the two ends. The CDR3 loop is CASRKTGSPIPSTDTQYF. DNA for the CDR3: TGTGCCAGCAGAAAAACAGGGTCCCCCATTCCCAGCACAGATACGCAGTATTTT.

The chain is built from TRBV7-2 and TRBJ2-7; TRBD1 might be the D (6 bases). In germline, CDR1 is SGHTA, CDR2 FQGNSA. Trimming took off 5 bases at V and 2 bases at J, with 13 bases between the two ends. CDR3 length: 14 residues. The CDR3 here is CASSTPAGAYEQYF. The CDR3 nucleotides are TGTGCCAGCAGCACCCCGGCAGGGGCCTACGAGCAGTACTTC.

In its sample, this clone was seen once. The V and J genes are TRBV11-2 and TRBJ2-3; D unresolved. The CDR3 has 15 amino acids. V was pared by 6 bases and J by 2 bases, with 15 bases between. Germline V CDR1 and CDR2: SGHAT, FQNNGV. CDR3: CASRRGGSTTDTQYF. CDR3 bases: TGTGCCAGCAGGCGTGGCGGCAGTACCACAGATACGCAGTATTTT.

This clone came up a few times. V and J are TRBV5-1 and TRBJ1-6, with 7 bases that match TRBD1. Germline V gene data show CDR1 as SGHRS and CDR2 as YFSETQ. V lost 4 bases, J lost 6 bases, and 4 bases stayed unmatched. The CDR3 sequence is 14 residues long. The CDR3 bases are TGCGCCAGCAGCCCAAGACAGGGTAATTCACCCCTCCACTTT. This translates into CASSPRQGNSPLHF. The full variable domain, rest sourced from reference TRBV5-1 and TRBJ1-6, is KAGVTQTPRYLIKTRGQQVTLSCSPISGHRSVSWYQQTPGQGLQFLFEYFSETQRNKGNFPGRFSGRQFSNSRSEMNVSTLELGDSALYLCASSPRQGNSPLHFGNGTRLTVT.

A single count supports this clone. The rearrangement uses TRBV6-5 and TRBJ1-2; D is unclear. CDR3 length: 14 amino acids. V gave up 7 bases and J gave up 1 base, with 13 bases separating them. Per the germline V gene, CDR1 is MNHEY and CDR2 is SVGAGI. CDR3 nucleotides: TGTGCCAGCATCCAAGGAGGCAGTAACTATGGCTACACCTTC. The encoded protein is CASIQGGSNYGYTF.